This T cell receptor (beta chain) was documented in a study of T cell changes during pregnancy in multiple sclerosis. In germline, CDR1 is SNHLY, CDR2 FYNNEI. This CDR3 comprises 13 residues. Between the trimmed V and J ends, which lost 7 bases and 4 bases, there was a span of 13 bases. Assay used: immunoSEQ multiplex PCR; TCRdb lists only in-frame clones, some missing. Among 30,000 to 40,000 clones listed, around 93% were seen once. The chain recombines TRBV2 with TRBJ1-2; perhaps TRBD1 as D (6 bases). Here the sequenced sample was CD4+ T cells from peripheral blood mononuclear cells, taken in the second trimester of pregnancy. This receptor was identified in a female donor with multiple sclerosis, enrolled in a pregnancy study. The DNA of the CDR3 is TGTGCCAGCAAACAGGGATCGGTCTATGGCTACACCTTC. As protein: CASKQGSVYGYTF.